Listed here are 2 T cell receptor beta chains from one sample, sequenced in a study of T-cell memory formation after mild COVID-19. MiXCR, applied by TCRdb to the 5' RACE reads, yields one record per CDR3 protein. The sample shows around 260,000 distinct CDR3 sequences, around 16% of them seen only once. Sequencing used PBMCs or a T cell subset sorted from them (not recorded which). These receptors all stem from a man aged 18 to 29 who had mild COVID-19 (a few samples of this study predate the infection). Cell type and time point are not known.

This clonotype came up many times. The genes are TRBV5-1 and TRBJ1-1; 7 nucleotides agree with TRBD1. The germline V gene has CDR1 SGHRS and CDR2 YFSETQ. The CDR3 covers 14 residues. V trimming: 6 bases; J trimming: 7 bases; junction bases outside the gene matches: 12. The CDR3 reads CASTTGTVGGEAFF. Written as DNA, the CDR3 is TGCGCCAGCACCACCGGGACAGTCGGTGGTGAAGCTTTCTTT.

This clonotype came up many times. V usage is TRBV12-3 or TRBV12-4 and J usage is TRBJ2-3; 10 nucleotides agree with TRBD1. The CDR3 contains 13 residues. J was trimmed by 6 bases and V by 7 bases; bases with no gene match: 4. The CDR3 protein is CASTKGQGDTQYF. For the CDR3, the DNA is TGTGCCAGCACCAAGGGACAGGGGGATACGCAGTATTTT.